Listed below are T cell receptor beta chains from one sample, sequenced in a study of shared clonotypes between healthy human individuals. Generated by immunoSEQ multiplex PCR, the TCRdb table keeps only in-frame clones and is missing some. Among fewer than 1.4 million clones listed, about four fifths were seen once. Sequenced material: memory CD4+ T cells from PBMCs. The source of these receptors is a man younger than 35 in good health. Some clones in this sample may be carry-over from other donors' samples. Both conserved end residues are part of each CDR3. The D gene is left open where the match is weak. A row's size may be missing; if present it is once, few, many or a size class.

d_call	clone_size	v_call	j_call	cdr3_aa	cdr3_nt
.	.	TRBV19	TRBJ1-2	CASSIQRAPNYGYTF	TGTGCCAGTAGTATTCAGCGGGCCCCTAACTATGGCTACACCTTC
.	many	TRBV2	TRBJ2-7	CATNDVFSYEQYF	TGTGCCACCAACGATGTCTTCTCCTACGAGCAGTACTTC
.	.	TRBV7-9	TRBJ2-1	CASSLQGLEPNEQFF	TGTGCCAGCAGCTTACAGGGTCTAGAACCGAATGAGCAGTTCTTC
.	.	TRBV5-1	TRBJ1-2	CASSLDPTINYGYTF	TGCGCCAGCAGCTTGGACCCGACGATTAACTATGGCTACACCTTC
.	.	TRBV6-5	TRBJ2-2	CASSSQGINGELFF	TGTGCCAGCAGTTCACAGGGTATTAACGGGGAGCTGTTTTTT
.	.	TRBV10-3	TRBJ1-2	CAISEGRSGYGYTF	TGTGCCATCAGTGAGGGAAGGTCGGGCTATGGCTACACCTTC
.	.	TRBV5-8	TRBJ1-3	CASSFVFSGNTIYF	TGTGCCAGCAGCTTTGTCTTTTCTGGAAACACCATATATTTT
.	.	TRBV6-5	TRBJ2-2	CATKNTRLNTGELFF	TGTGCCACAAAAAACACAAGATTAAACACCGGGGAGCTGTTTTTT
.	.	TRBV7-3	TRBJ2-1	CASSHGLYNEQFF	TGTGCCAGCAGCCACGGACTTTACAATGAGCAGTTCTTC
.	.	TRBV25-1	TRBJ1-5	CASSAQGQWQPQHF	TGTGCCAGCAGTGCGCAGGGCCAGTGGCAGCCCCAGCATTTT
.	.	TRBV7-9	TRBJ1-2	CASSLANRAYGYTF	TGTGCCAGCAGCTTAGCGAACAGGGCCTATGGCTACACCTTC
.	.	TRBV7-3	TRBJ2-1	CASSSQKGGLFEQFF	TGTGCCAGCAGCTCCCAAAAGGGCGGTTTATTTGAGCAGTTCTTC
.	.	TRBV11-1	TRBJ2-1	CAGSPRDYNEQFF	TGTGCCGGTTCCCCCCGGGACTACAATGAGCAGTTCTTC
TRBD1	.	TRBV6-5	TRBJ1-2	CASSFGGQGAGYGYTF	TGTGCCAGCAGTTTTGGGGGACAGGGAGCTGGCTATGGCTACACCTTC
.	.	TRBV7-2	TRBJ2-7	CASSSPTGTYEQYF	TGTGCCAGCAGCTCCCCCACAGGTACCTACGAGCAGTACTTC
.	once	TRBV28	TRBJ1-2	CASSLRAIANYGYTF	TGTGCCAGCAGTTTGAGGGCCATCGCTAACTATGGCTACACCTTC
.	.	TRBV20-1	TRBJ1-1	CEARPNTEAFF	TGCGAAGCCCGACCGAACACTGAAGCTTTCTTT
TRBD1	once	TRBV7-9	TRBJ2-1	CASSDWDRDNEQFF	TGTGCCAGCAGCGACTGGGACAGGGACAATGAGCAGTTCTTC
.	.	TRBV28	TRBJ1-3	CASSLIGAGNTIYF	TGTGCCAGCAGTTTAATAGGGGCTGGAAACACCATATATTTT
TRBD2	.	TRBV20-1	TRBJ2-3	CSAGVAGGQYF	TGCAGTGCTGGGGTGGCGGGAGGCCAGTATTTT
TRBD1	.	TRBV7-2	TRBJ2-7	CASSLEDRREQYF	TGTGCCAGCAGCTTAGAGGACAGGAGGGAGCAGTACTTC
.	once	TRBV2	TRBJ1-5	CASKDESNQPQHF	TGTGCCAGCAAGGACGAGTCGAATCAGCCCCAGCATTTT
.	.	TRBV28	TRBJ1-2	CASSLAYGYTF	TGTGCCAGCAGTTTGGCGTATGGCTACACCTTC